This record looks at one TCR beta chain sequence and its context. Antigen: not known. In germline, CDR1 is DFQATT, CDR2 SNEGSKA (reference sequence). The CDR3 consists of 15 residues. V lost 7 bases to trimming and J lost 0 bases; unmatched junction nucleotides: 11. This sample is drawn from a study of T cell repertoires in cytomegalovirus infection. Overall study context: Indications came from public TCR beta signatures; they pointed to CMV infection and to a matching HLA type. Study-wide results and caveats: Adding up the frequency of public TCR beta families identified people who carried CMV plus the relevant HLA. Dominating the ex vivo response were HLA-C-restricted CMV-specific TCR beta clonotypes.

TCRdb reprocessed the reads via MiXCR and lists one record per CDR3 protein. The sample shows 700,000 to 850,000 distinct CDR3 sequences, approximately 32% of them seen only once. Sample: cultured CD8+ T cells from PBMCs, taken from culture after CMV antigen stimulation. This rearrangement joins TRBV20-1 to TRBJ1-1; the match to TRBD1 covers 7 bases. The TCR originated in a human donor in good health (CMV status not recorded). Some clones in this sample may be carry-over from other donors' samples. Here the CDR3 reads CSDSDRKRLNTEAFF. CDR3 DNA: TGCAGTGACTCGGACAGGAAGAGACTGAACACTGAAGCTTTCTTT.